Each of the 27 T cell receptor beta chains below was sequenced from the same sample in a study of Ad26.COV2.S vaccination and SARS-CoV-2 variants. Using immunoSEQ multiplex PCR, the repertoire was profiled, and TCRdb retains in-frame clones only, with some absent. Of some 290,000 clones listed, just under 85% are singletons. Treatment given: about 20 received Ad26.COV2.S at low or high dose, single or two shots; about 5 received placebo; per-sample allocation not given. Material that was analyzed had been drawn on day 63 after the first vaccine or placebo injection. Material: peripheral blood, obtained in a trial of Ad26.COV2.S vaccine versus placebo. The receptors were gathered from a person between 18 and 59 years old who received the Ad26.COV2.S COVID-19 vaccine or a placebo.

The chain carries TRBV7-9 and TRBJ2-5; 12 positions match TRBD2. The CDR3 consists of 19 residues. CDR1 is SEHNR and CDR2 is FQNEAQ in the germline V gene (reference sequence). After removal of 1 base from V and 5 bases from J, the junction contained 14 bases not matched to a gene. CDR3 protein: CASSLDSRASGGAWETQYF. The CDR3 nucleotides read TGTGCCAGCAGCTTAGATTCGCGGGCTAGCGGGGGGGCCTGGGAGACCCAGTACTTC. The full variable domain, with the rest looked up from reference TRBV7-9 and TRBJ2-5, is DTGVSQNPRHKITKRGQNVTFRCDPISEHNRLYWYRQTLGQGPEFLTYFQNEAQLEKSRLLSDRFSAERPKGSFSTLEIQRTEQGDSAMYLCASSLDSRASGGAWETQYFGPGTRLLVL.

The CDR3 nucleotides are TGTGCCAGCAGGCCGGGGGCGGGATATGGCTACACCTTC. The encoded protein is CASRPGAGYGYTF. The gene calls are TRBV12-3 or TRBV12-4 and TRBJ1-2, with D possibly matching TRBD1 (6 bases). The CDR3 is 13 residues long. V gave up 6 bases and J gave up 5 bases, with 13 bases separating them.

Only a few counts were recorded for this clone. This chain connects TRBV11-3 to TRBJ1-4, with TRBD1 identical over 9 bases. Germline V gives CDR1 SGHNT, CDR2 YENEEA. This CDR3 spans 19 amino acids. V shed 3 bases, J shed 0 bases, and the junction held 11 bases outside the gene matches. CDR3 loop: CASSFGPRDRAPTNEKLFF. DNA for the CDR3: TGTGCCAGCAGCTTTGGGCCAAGGGACAGGGCCCCAACTAATGAAAAACTGTTTTTT. The complete variable domain, with remaining parts taken from reference TRBV11-3 and TRBJ1-4, reads EAGVVQSPRYKIIEKKQPVAFWCNPISGHNTLYWYLQNLGQGPELLIRYENEEAVDDSQLPKDRFSAERLKGVDSTLKIQPAELGDSAVYLCASSFGPRDRAPTNEKLFFGSGTQLSVL.

The chain couples TRBV2 to TRBJ1-3; possibly TRBD1 for D (5 bases). V shed 3 bases and J shed 0 bases, with 15 bases lying between them. This CDR3 has 17 residues. The germline gives CDR1 SNHLY, CDR2 FYNNEI. The CDR3 is CASSEPGSLGSGNTIYF. The CDR3 region has the DNA TGTGCCAGCAGTGAGCCAGGGAGTTTAGGCTCTGGAAACACCATATATTTT.

The chain couples TRBV3-1 (or the pseudogene TRBV3-2) to TRBJ2-2, with 9 positions matching TRBD2. Germline-derived CDR1 and CDR2 are LGHDT and YNNKEL (reference sequence). The CDR3 loop spans 14 amino acids. V lost 5 bases, J lost 12 bases, and 10 bases stayed unmatched. The CDR3: CASSVGVAGGQLFF. For the CDR3, the DNA is TGTGCCAGCAGCGTAGGGGTCGCGGGGGGGCAGCTGTTTTTT.

This sequence joins TRBV19 and TRBJ1-5; TRBD1 might be the D (6 bases). This CDR3 region has 15 residues. Germline V gene data show CDR1 as LNHDA and CDR2 as SQIVND (reference sequence). The V gene lost 1 base and the J gene lost 6 bases, with 13 bases spanning the gap. The CDR3 bases are TGTGCCAGTAGTATAGCTTCGGGGGGCGGTCAGCCCCAGCATTTT. Amino acid sequence: CASSIASGGGQPQHF.

The V gene is TRBV10-3, the J gene TRBJ2-3; TRBD2 matches 13 bases. This CDR3 has 16 amino acids. With V trimmed by 8 bases and J by 6 bases, 11 bases remained unmatched. The V gene's germline CDR1 is ENHRY and CDR2 SYGVKD. CDR3 loop: CAIALGLAGAPDTQYF. CDR3 coding DNA: TGTGCCATCGCCCTCGGACTAGCGGGGGCTCCCGATACGCAGTATTTT.

The V and J genes are TRBV7-8 and TRBJ2-7; no firm D call. V lost 4 bases to trimming and J lost 6 bases, with 10 bases between them. Looked up from germline, CDR1 is SGHVS and CDR2 is FQNEAQ. The CDR3 is 12 residues long. CDR3 sequence (DNA): TGTGCCAGCAGCTCTGGGAAGCTCGAGCAGTACTTC. It yields the protein CASSSGKLEQYF.

The CDR3 is CAIGQYGYTF. CDR3 sequence (DNA): TGTGCCATCGGACAGTATGGCTACACCTTC. The genes are TRBV10-3 and TRBJ1-2; tentative D call: TRBD1 (6 bases). CDR1 is ENHRY and CDR2 is SYGVKD in the germline V gene. V was clipped by 8 bases and J by 5 bases, with 6 bases between them. CDR3 length: 10 residues.

The chain uses TRBV19 and TRBJ2-7; the match to TRBD1 covers 8 bases. After removal of 3 bases from V and 3 bases from J, the junction contained 4 bases not matched to a gene. The germline gives CDR1 LNHDA, CDR2 SQIVND (reference sequence). The CDR3 covers 14 residues. This CDR3 is CASSIWTGNYEQYF. The DNA for the CDR3 is TGTGCCAGTAGTATCTGGACAGGGAACTACGAGCAGTACTTC.

V and J are TRBV2 and TRBJ1-1; maybe TRBD1 (6 bases). With 4 bases removed from V and 0 bases from J, the gap between germline ends came to 15 bases. The CDR3 runs to 16 residues. Germline loops: CDR1 SNHLY, CDR2 FYNNEI. In DNA form, the CDR3 reads TGTGCCAGCAGTGGATCGGACAGTATTTTGAACACTGAAGCTTTCTTT. It specifies CASSGSDSILNTEAFF. The complete variable domain, with remaining parts taken from reference TRBV2 and TRBJ1-1, reads EPEVTQTPSHQVTQMGQEVILRCVPISNHLYFYWYRQILGQKVEFLVSFYNNEISEKSEIFDDQFSVERPDGSNFTLKIRSTKLEDSAMYFCASSGSDSILNTEAFFGQGTRLTVV.

This chain links TRBV5-1 with TRBJ1-6; tentatively, D is TRBD1 (6 bases). Trimming took 0 bases from V and 2 from J, leaving 6 bases between them. The CDR3 is 15 residues long. Germline lookup yields CDR1 SGHRS and CDR2 YFSETQ. The chain's CDR3 is CASSLDRAYNSPLHF. CDR3 DNA: TGCGCCAGCAGCTTGGACAGGGCCTATAATTCACCCCTCCACTTT.

The rearrangement links TRBV4-1 to TRBJ2-7, with 8 bases lining up with TRBD1. CDR1 MGHRA and CDR2 YSYEKL come from the germline V gene. CDR3 length equals 14 residues. After removal of 3 bases from V and 3 bases from J, the junction contained 4 bases not matched to a gene. The CDR3 here is CASSQGQADYEQYF. The CDR3 DNA is TGCGCCAGCAGCCAGGGACAGGCCGACTACGAGCAGTACTTC.

The chain uses TRBV5-6 and TRBJ1-3; D is unclear. The V gene lost 2 bases and the J gene lost 0 bases, with 6 bases spanning the gap. The CDR3 is made up of 14 amino acids. The germline gives CDR1 SGHDT, CDR2 YYEEEE. CDR3 sequence (DNA): TGTGCCAGCAGCTTCAGGTCCTCTGGAAACACCATATATTTT. The encoded protein is CASSFRSSGNTIYF.

The chain recombines TRBV19 with TRBJ2-2; D gene uncertain. Trimming cost V 6 bases and J 6 bases, with 11 bases left between them. The CDR3 runs to 13 residues. CDR1 LNHDA and CDR2 SQIVND come from the germline V gene (reference sequence). The CDR3 nucleotides read TGTGCCAGTAGGGCCGCGGCGCCCGGGGAGCTGTTTTTT. The encoded protein is CASRAAAPGELFF.

The chain recombines TRBV7-5 with TRBJ1-1; the table's TRBD1 call for D was not verified on the DNA. TRBV7-5 is labeled a pseudogene. The CDR3 loop spans 16 amino acids. CDR3 in amino acids: CVRSFPPGQHLKQAFF. In DNA, the CDR3 is TGTGTCAGAAGCTTTCCTCCGGGACAGCATTTGAAGCAGGCTTTCTTT.

This clone occurred a few times. The gene calls are TRBV7-2 and TRBJ2-7; TRBD2 is a possible D gene (6 bases). The CDR3 totals 14 residues. The V end was cut by 5 bases, the J end by 3 bases, with 14 bases between. Germline-derived CDR1 and CDR2 are SGHTA and FQGNSA. In DNA form, the CDR3 reads TGTGCCAGCAGCCCATGGTTCGGGAGCTACGAGCAGTACTTC. As protein: CASSPWFGSYEQYF.

V usage is TRBV28 and J usage is TRBJ2-7, with D unclear. The germline V gene has CDR1 MDHEN and CDR2 SYDVKM. Deletions cut 6 bases from V and 6 bases from J, with 6 bases between. The CDR3 has 10 amino acids. CDR3 sequence reads: CASSSVEQYF. The CDR3 region has the DNA TGTGCCAGCAGCTCGGTCGAGCAGTACTTC.

The chain combines TRBV9 with TRBJ1-3; no clear D. This CDR3 has 15 residues. Germline V lookup: CDR1 SGDLS, CDR2 YYNGEE. Between the trimmed V and J ends, which lost 3 bases and 0 bases, there was a span of 10 bases. Here the CDR3 DNA reads TGTGCCAGCAGCGAGGCCGGAAACTCTGGAAACACCATATATTTT. Protein sequence: CASSEAGNSGNTIYF.

The chain links TRBV10-3 to TRBJ2-3; 9 nucleotides match TRBD2. Germline V gives CDR1 ENHRY, CDR2 SYGVKD. CDR3 length: 16 amino acids. V shed 3 bases and J 5 bases; nucleotides not matched to a gene: 9. The CDR3 loop reads CAISDSSGGPGDTQYF. Here the CDR3 DNA reads TGTGCCATCAGTGATTCCAGCGGGGGGCCCGGAGATACGCAGTATTTT.

V usage is TRBV5-6 and J usage is TRBJ1-6; 7 nucleotides agree with TRBD1. The germline gives CDR1 SGHDT, CDR2 YYEEEE. V was clipped by 2 bases and J by 8 bases; unmatched bases: 7. The CDR3 has 15 residues. The CDR3 DNA follows: TGTGCCAGCAGCTTTGGAGGGGGCGGTTATTCACCCCTCCACTTT. Translation: CASSFGGGGYSPLHF.

The rearrangement links TRBV6-1 to TRBJ2-1; 7 nucleotides agree with TRBD1. J gave up 3 bases and V 2 bases, and 4 bases lay outside the gene matches. In germline, CDR1 is MNHNS, CDR2 SASEGT. The CDR3 is made up of 15 amino acids. The CDR3: CASSERDSYYNEQFF. The DNA of the CDR3 is TGTGCCAGCAGTGAAAGGGACAGCTACTACAATGAGCAGTTCTTC.

This clone has just one count. J is TRBJ1-3 and V is TRBV10-3; D ambiguous. In germline, CDR1 is ENHRY, CDR2 SYGVKD. This CDR3 has 15 residues. The ends were cut back, 2 bases at V and 2 bases at J, with 10 bases in the middle. The CDR3 region has the DNA TGTGCCATCAGTGAGAGTAGAGGGCCTGGAAACACCATATATTTT. This encodes CAISESRGPGNTIYF.

The V call is TRBV2, the J call TRBJ1-4; 7 nucleotides match TRBD1. Germline CDR1 SNHLY, CDR2 FYNNEI. There are 13 residues in the CDR3. Germline trimming cut 7 bases from V and 2 bases from J; bases unmatched to any gene: 1. Here the CDR3 reads CASKGQTNEKLFF. The CDR3 bases are TGTGCCAGCAAGGGACAGACTAATGAAAAACTGTTTTTT.

This clone was found a few times. V gene TRBV2 combines with J gene TRBJ1-2; TRBD1 is a possible D gene (5 bases). The CDR3 length is 16 residues. V shed 7 bases and J shed 3 bases, with 21 bases lying between them. CDR1 and CDR2 (germline): SNHLY, FYNNEI. For the CDR3, the DNA is TGTGCCAGCATTGGGGACCCTGCGATGGGCGACTATGGCTACACCTTC. Its protein product is CASIGDPAMGDYGYTF.

V gene TRBV27 combines with J gene TRBJ2-1; 8 nucleotides align to TRBD2. The CDR3 runs to 18 residues. Trimming at V came to 1 base and at J to 0 bases, leaving 8 bases not matched to a gene. Germline V gene sequence: CDR1 MNHEY, CDR2 SMNVEV (reference sequence). The DNA for the CDR3 is TGTGCCAGCAGTTTATGGTCCGGGGGGGCCCCCTCCTACAATGAGCAGTTCTTC. The encoded protein is CASSLWSGGAPSYNEQFF.

CDR3 bases: TGTGCCAGCAGCGTAGCGGGTGCTGGAGAGACAGATACGCAGTATTTT. Translation: CASSVAGAGETDTQYF. The chain links TRBV9 to TRBJ2-3; D gene unclear. This CDR3 contains 16 residues. Germline values: CDR1 SGDLS, CDR2 YYNGEE. Trimming stripped 0 bases from V and 3 bases from J, with 14 bases between.